This passage covers 27 T cell receptor beta chains from one sample sequenced in a study of T cell repertoires in cytomegalovirus infection. TCRdb re-derived calls from the reads in MiXCR, one entry per CDR3 protein. Found here are around 100,000 distinct CDR3 sequences, about a quarter of them singletons; the top ten hold more than 35%. The material sequenced was CD8+ T cells from PBMCs. The receptors come from a human donor in good health (CMV status not recorded). Some clones in this sample may be carry-over from other donors' samples.

This clonotype was picked up a small number of times. This chain uses TRBV11-2 with TRBJ1-1; possible D gene TRBD1, 5 bases. The germline CDR1 and CDR2 sequences are SGHAT and FQNNGV. The CDR3 contains 14 residues. V gave up 5 bases and J gave up 3 bases, with 13 bases separating them. CDR3 sequence (DNA): TGTGCCAGCAGCACACAAGGGGTAGACACTGAAGCTTTCTTT. This encodes CASSTQGVDTEAFF.

Only a few counts were recorded for this clonotype. This chain joins TRBV20-1 and TRBJ2-7, with 7 bases aligning to TRBD1. CDR3 length equals 14 residues. Looked up from germline, CDR1 is DFQATT and CDR2 is SNEGSKA (reference sequence). Losses at the gene ends were 1 base for V and 2 bases for J; bases not matched to a gene: 5. DNA of the CDR3: TGCAGTGCTAGAGTCTGGGACAGCCCCTACGAGCAGTACTTC. Translating gives CSARVWDSPYEQYF.

This chain joins TRBV4-3 and TRBJ2-7; 8 bases line up with TRBD2. This CDR3 spans 15 amino acids. Germline loops: CDR1 LGHNA, CDR2 YSLEER. J gave up 0 bases and V 5 bases, and 6 bases lay outside the gene matches. Here the CDR3 DNA reads TGCGCCAGCAGCATTAGCGGGGCGAGCTCCTACGAGCAGTACTTC. The encoded protein is CASSISGASSYEQYF.

This clonotype was found a few times. The chain employs TRBV11-2 and TRBJ2-3, with 8 bases matching TRBD1. This CDR3 comprises 14 residues. Germline V gives CDR1 SGHAT, CDR2 FQNNGV. The J segment lost 8 bases and the V segment lost 4 bases, leaving 8 bases of the junction unmatched. The CDR3 coding sequence is TGTGCCAGCAGCTCGGACAGGGCCCAAGCTACGCAGTATTTT. It yields the protein CASSSDRAQATQYF.

Many counts were recorded for this clonotype. The chain carries TRBV7-9 and TRBJ1-4, with TRBD1 as a possible D gene (6 bases). V lost 5 bases to trimming and J lost 10 bases, with 11 bases between them. Germline CDR1 is SEHNR and CDR2 is FQNEAQ (reference sequence). This CDR3 has 12 residues. CDR3 region: CASSEGQPKLFF. As DNA, the CDR3 is TGTGCCAGCAGCGAGGGACAACCAAAACTGTTTTTT.

V usage is TRBV7-2 and J usage is TRBJ1-5, with D tentatively TRBD1 (5 bases). V was pared by 1 base and J by 7 bases, with 14 bases between. This CDR3 has 15 amino acids. Germline CDR1 and CDR2: SGHTA and FQGNSA. CDR3 bases: TGTGCCAGCAGCTTAGGGCAGGGCGTAGGGCAGCCCCAGCATTTT. Amino acid sequence: CASSLGQGVGQPQHF.

This clonotype was recorded many times. The chain combines TRBV29-1 with TRBJ2-3; D is possibly TRBD1 (5 bases). The ends were cut back, 7 bases at V and 0 bases at J, with 14 bases in the middle. The CDR3 loop spans 14 amino acids. Germline values: CDR1 SQVTM, CDR2 ANQGSEA. The DNA of the CDR3 is TGCAGCGAACGAACAGGAACTAGCACAGATACGCAGTATTTT. It codes for CSERTGTSTDTQYF.

The chain links TRBV14 to TRBJ1-2; D unclear. V was pared by 0 bases and J by 4 bases, with 6 bases between. This CDR3 contains 13 residues. CDR1 SGHDN and CDR2 FVKESK come from the germline V gene. CDR3 loop: CASSQDYSYGYTF. In nucleotides, the CDR3 is TGTGCCAGCAGCCAAGATTACAGCTATGGCTACACCTTC.

The chain joins TRBV7-9 to TRBJ2-1, with 14 bases lining up with TRBD2. CDR1 and CDR2 from the germline V gene are SEHNR and FQNEAQ (reference sequence). The junction had 3 bases not matched to a gene; V was cut back by 6 bases and J by 8 bases. The CDR3 runs 14 residues. This CDR3 is CASRGTSGSDEQFF. The CDR3 DNA follows: TGTGCCAGCAGAGGGACTAGCGGGAGTGATGAGCAGTTCTTC.

This clonotype was observed a handful of times. The V call is TRBV27, the J call TRBJ2-3; the match to TRBD2 covers 14 bases. The CDR3 runs 21 residues. After removal of 5 bases from V and 5 bases from J, the junction contained 21 bases not matched to a gene. The V gene's germline CDR1 is MNHEY and CDR2 SMNVEV (reference sequence). The CDR3, as DNA: TGTGCCAGCAGTCCACCCCCGGGGGGGACGGGGACTAGCGGGAGTGGAGATACGCAGTATTTT. This codes for CASSPPPGGTGTSGSGDTQYF.

In this sample, this clonotype turned up once. This rearrangement joins TRBV5-1 to TRBJ2-7; TRBD1 aligns across 10 bases. This CDR3 is built from 14 residues. V lost 2 bases to trimming and J lost 3 bases; unmatched junction nucleotides: 2. Per germline, CDR1 SGHRS and CDR2 YFSETQ. The CDR3 region is CASSFRDRGYEQYF. The CDR3 DNA reads as TGCGCCAGCAGCTTCCGGGACAGGGGCTACGAGCAGTACTTC.

The rearrangement joins TRBV6-6 to TRBJ2-7, with a weak D call TRBD2 (5 bases). CDR1 is MNHNY and CDR2 is SVGAGI in the germline V gene (reference sequence). The CDR3 runs to 18 residues. Trimming shortened V by 4 bases and J by 2 bases, and 24 bases separated the two germline ends. CDR3 nucleotides: TGTGCCAGCAGTTCCGGACGCAGGACTGAGGAAAGCCCCTACGAGCAGTACTTC. It is translated as CASSSGRRTEESPYEQYF.

For this clonotype: One end of the junction fails to match germline, which may point to a read error. The chain recombines TRBV5-1 with TRBJ1-1, with D possibly matching TRBD1 (5 bases). Looked up from germline, CDR1 is SGHRS and CDR2 is YFSETQ. The CDR3 runs 15 residues. The DNA for the CDR3 is TGCGCCAGCAATGGGGAGACTGAGGGGAACACTGAAGCTTCCTTT. It translates to CASNGETEGNTEASF.

The gene calls are TRBV19 and TRBJ1-1, with 10 bases identical to TRBD1. V was clipped by 8 bases and J by 5 bases; unmatched bases: 17. The CDR3 runs to 17 residues. The V gene's germline CDR1 is LNHDA and CDR2 SQIVND (reference sequence). The CDR3 nucleotides read TGTGCCAGTCTGGACCGGGACAGGGGAGCGAGGCGGACTGAAGCTTTCTTT. As protein: CASLDRDRGARRTEAFF.

CDR3: CASSPRDGYEQYF. CDR3 sequence (DNA): TGCGCCAGCAGCCCGCGAGACGGGTACGAGCAGTACTTC. The V call is TRBV4-3, the J call TRBJ2-7; the D is unclear. The CDR3 is 13 residues long. Germline V CDR1 and CDR2: LGHNA, YSLEER. The V end lost 4 bases, the J end lost 4 bases, and 11 bases lay between the germline ends.

Many counts were recorded for this clonotype. CDR3 bases: TGTGCCAGCAGTTTATCCTCATTGGGGACAGGCCCGAGGAAGACCCAGTACTTC. Protein sequence: CASSLSSLGTGPRKTQYF. This chain joins TRBV28 and TRBJ2-5; 8 bases map to TRBD1. CDR1 and CDR2 from the germline V gene are MDHEN and SYDVKM. V lost 1 base, J lost 6 bases, and 16 bases stayed unmatched. This CDR3 is built from 18 residues. The full variable domain, its missing parts supplied by reference TRBV28 and TRBJ2-5, is DVKVTQSSRYLVKRTGEKVFLECVQDMDHENMFWYRQDPGLGLRLIYFSYDVKMKEKGDIPEGYSVSREKKERFSLILESASTNQTSMYLCASSLSSLGTGPRKTQYFGPGTRLLVL.

The V and J genes are TRBV12-3 or TRBV12-4 and TRBJ1-2, with TRBD1 identical over 9 bases. The CDR3 spans 14 residues. After removal of 6 bases from V and 8 bases from J, the junction contained 10 bases not matched to a gene. CDR3 protein: CASRTRDRVGGYTF. The CDR3 nucleotides are TGTGCCAGCAGGACCCGGGACAGGGTTGGAGGCTACACCTTC.

This CDR3 is CAWSASGQGLGEQYF. CDR3 DNA: TGTGCCTGGAGTGCCTCCGGACAGGGTCTGGGCGAGCAGTACTTC. This chain joins TRBV30 and TRBJ2-7; 8 nucleotides agree with TRBD1. Germline CDR1 reads GTSNPN; CDR2 reads SVGIG (reference sequence). This CDR3 has 15 amino acids. V lost 1 base and J lost 6; bases outside the gene matches: 11.

The rearrangement joins TRBV7-9 to TRBJ2-5; D ambiguous. Trimming removed 5 bases from V and 2 bases from J, with 9 bases in between. This CDR3 is 13 amino acids long. The germline V gene encodes CDR1 SEHNR and CDR2 FQNEAQ (reference sequence). CDR3 coding DNA: TGTGCCAGCAGCATGGGGATTCAAGAGACCCAGTACTTC. This encodes CASSMGIQETQYF.

This clonotype was observed at least ten times. The chain has TRBV25-1 and TRBJ2-5; 8 positions match TRBD1. Germline V CDR1 and CDR2: MGHDK, SYGVNS. This CDR3 has 15 residues. The V and J ends lost 0 bases and 2 bases, in that order; junction bases with no gene match: 2. Here the CDR3 reads CASSEYRGRQETQYF. The CDR3, as DNA: TGTGCCAGCAGTGAATACAGGGGGCGTCAAGAGACCCAGTACTTC.

This clonotype has more than one count but fewer than ten. J is TRBJ1-1 and V is TRBV7-9, with 7 bases aligning to TRBD1. CDR1 SEHNR and CDR2 FQNEAQ come from the germline V gene (reference sequence). V lost 3 bases to trimming and J lost 0 bases; unmatched junction nucleotides: 4. The CDR3 has 15 residues. The CDR3 nucleotides read TGTGCCAGCAGCTTCCCGCAGGGGGTGAACACTGAAGCTTTCTTT. Residues: CASSFPQGVNTEAFF.

The chain joins TRBV5-4 to TRBJ2-2, with a weak D call TRBD2 (6 bases). The CDR3 length is 14 residues. V lost 3 bases and J 1 base, leaving 7 bases between the germline ends. Germline V gene data show CDR1 as SGHNT and CDR2 as YYREEE (reference sequence). The CDR3 protein is CASSSGENTGELFF. DNA of the CDR3: TGTGCCAGCAGCTCGGGAGAGAACACCGGGGAGCTGTTTTTT.

This clonotype was counted many times. This chain connects TRBV28 to TRBJ1-2; TRBD1 matches at 8 bases. V lost 5 bases and J lost 0; bases outside the gene matches: 8. Per germline, CDR1 MDHEN and CDR2 SYDVKM. This CDR3 spans 16 amino acids. This chain's CDR3 is CASSTTRQGPNYGYTF. The CDR3 DNA sequence: TGTGCCAGCAGTACCACCCGACAGGGGCCTAACTATGGCTACACCTTC.

The chain joins TRBV20-1 to TRBJ1-1; D not certain. Looked up from germline, CDR1 is DFQATT and CDR2 is SNEGSKA (reference sequence). This CDR3 spans 12 amino acids. Between the trimmed V and J ends, which lost 3 bases and 4 bases, there was a span of 9 bases. This chain's CDR3 is CSARRSGTEAFF. The DNA of the CDR3 is TGCAGTGCTAGGAGGTCAGGCACTGAAGCTTTCTTT.

This clonotype has a handful of counts. The chain uses TRBV20-1 and TRBJ2-7, with 11 bases lining up with TRBD2. V lost 6 bases and J lost 0; bases outside the gene matches: 4. Germline lookup yields CDR1 DFQATT and CDR2 SNEGSKA (reference sequence). The CDR3 is 14 amino acids. CDR3 bases: TGCAGTGCATTGGGACTAGCGGACTCCTACGAGCAGTACTTC. It yields the protein CSALGLADSYEQYF.

This clonotype has more than one count but fewer than ten. The V and J genes are TRBV7-9 and TRBJ1-5; TRBD1 agrees at 8 bases. With V trimmed by 1 base and J by 4 bases, 6 bases remained unmatched. The CDR3 is made up of 16 amino acids. Germline CDR1 reads SEHNR; CDR2 reads FQNEAQ (reference sequence). The CDR3 spells CASSLGGTGGNQPQHF. CDR3 in DNA: TGTGCCAGCAGCTTAGGGGGCACAGGGGGTAATCAGCCCCAGCATTTT.

This clonotype has a handful of counts. The chain employs TRBV28 and TRBJ1-2; no reliable D call. This CDR3 has 15 amino acids. V lost 2 bases, J lost 4 bases, and 14 bases lay in between. The germline V gene has CDR1 MDHEN and CDR2 SYDVKM. CDR3 region: CASSLRNSKTYGYTF. In DNA, the CDR3 is TGTGCCAGCAGTTTAAGGAACAGTAAAACCTATGGCTACACCTTC.